The 20 T cell receptor beta chains below come from one sample, sequenced in a study of cytomegalovirus exposure and HLA in healthy donors (dated by TCRdb to the late 2010s). Libraries were prepared through the immunoSEQ multiplex PCR assay. For the multiplex PCR, a mixture combining 60 forward primers for TCR Vbeta segments and 13 reverse primers for TCR Jbeta segments was used. This immuneACCESS table, as held by TCRdb, lists in-frame sequences with V and J called but not all clones. Of the missing ones, under half trace to an unresolved V gene in checked studies; the others have no known cause. The table for this sample records 150,000 to 200,000 clones. Jointly, the top ten make up approximately 2% of the sample. Specimen: PBMCs. These receptors all stem from a man between 25 and 39 years old in good health and CMV-seronegative.

DNA of the CDR3: TGTGCCAGCAGCTCCGGGACAGGGGTAACTGAGGGTGGCTACACCTTC. Translating gives CASSSGTGVTEGGYTF. This sequence joins TRBV6-6 and TRBJ1-2, with 10 bases matching TRBD1. Trimming at V came to 6 bases and at J to 7 bases, leaving 14 bases not matched to a gene. The CDR3 runs to 16 residues. Per germline, CDR1 MNHNY and CDR2 SVGAGI (reference sequence).

The rearrangement uses TRBV11-2 and TRBJ2-6, with 7 bases aligning to TRBD1. The CDR3 is 16 residues long. The junction had 3 bases not matched to a gene; V was cut back by 2 bases and J by 2 bases. Germline V gene lookup returns CDR1 SGHAT and CDR2 FQNNGV. The CDR3 region is CASSLFGTAGANVLTF. The CDR3 DNA reads as TGTGCCAGCAGCTTATTCGGGACAGCTGGGGCCAACGTCCTGACTTTC.

The rearrangement joins TRBV5-1 to TRBJ2-7; 7 bases are a match to TRBD1. The CDR3 covers 15 residues. V lost 3 bases, J lost 0 bases, and 6 bases stayed unmatched. The germline gives CDR1 SGHRS, CDR2 YFSETQ. The CDR3 DNA reads TGCGCCAGCAGCTGGGACAGTAGAACCTCCTACGAGCAGTACTTC. This codes for CASSWDSRTSYEQYF.

This chain joins TRBV7-3 and TRBJ2-3; TRBD2 matches at 8 bases. The CDR3 is 15 amino acids. CDR1 and CDR2 (germline): SGHTA, FQGTGA. V was clipped by 3 bases and J by 4 bases; unmatched bases: 6. CDR3 nucleotide sequence: TGTGCCAGCAGCTTCAGCGGGAGTAGCGCAGATACGCAGTATTTT. Protein: CASSFSGSSADTQYF.

J is TRBJ2-1 and V is TRBV27; D uncertain. The CDR3 runs 13 residues. Trimming removed 5 bases at V and 0 bases at J, with 5 bases between. Germline V gene data show CDR1 as MNHEY and CDR2 as SMNVEV (reference sequence). Here the CDR3 reads CASSIVSYNEQFF. The CDR3 coding sequence is TGTGCCAGCAGTATCGTCTCCTACAATGAGCAGTTCTTC.

This chain joins TRBV2 and TRBJ2-5; a weak D match, TRBD2 (6 bases). Trimming removed 3 bases from V and 5 bases from J, with 13 bases in between. CDR3 length equals 14 residues. CDR1 and CDR2 (germline): SNHLY, FYNNEI. CDR3 region: CASSDPGRSETQYF. The CDR3, as DNA: TGTGCCAGCAGTGACCCCGGGAGATCGGAGACCCAGTACTTC. Drawing the rest from reference TRBV2 and TRBJ2-5, the complete variable domain is EPEVTQTPSHQVTQMGQEVILRCVPISNHLYFYWYRQILGQKVEFLVSFYNNEISEKSEIFDDQFSVERPDGSNFTLKIRSTKLEDSAMYFCASSDPGRSETQYFGPGTRLLVL.

J is TRBJ1-2 and V is TRBV11-2; 7 nucleotides match TRBD1. The CDR3 contains 14 residues. The V segment lost 5 bases and the J segment 4 bases; nucleotides outside the gene matches: 7. Germline CDR1 reads SGHAT; CDR2 reads FQNNGV. CDR3 nucleotides: TGTGCCAGCAGCACAGGGGTGGGGGCCTATGGCTACACCTTC. This codes for CASSTGVGAYGYTF.

The chain recombines TRBV29-1 with TRBJ2-1, with TRBD1 matching 7 bases. This CDR3 spans 13 amino acids. Germline V gene lookup returns CDR1 SQVTM and CDR2 ANQGSEA. In DNA, the CDR3 is TGCAGAGCCGGGACACACAGGGGCAATGAGCAGTTCTTC. It yields the protein CRAGTHRGNEQFF.

The V call is TRBV25-1, the J call TRBJ2-7, with D possibly being TRBD2 (6 bases). Germline values: CDR1 MGHDK, CDR2 SYGVNS. V lost 2 bases and J 4 bases, leaving 18 bases between the germline ends. The CDR3 sequence is 16 residues long. CDR3 DNA: TGTGCCAGCAGTGAAGGAGGGCCCCCGAGGCATTACGAGCAGTACTTC. Its translation: CASSEGGPPRHYEQYF.

The V gene is TRBV6-1, the J gene TRBJ2-7; TRBD2 is a possible D gene (6 bases). CDR3 size: 15 residues. The V end was cut by 1 base, the J end by 0 bases, with 10 bases between. The germline V gene has CDR1 MNHNS and CDR2 SASEGT. CDR3 sequence reads: CASSEGVGSSYEQYF. The CDR3 coding sequence is TGTGCCAGCAGTGAAGGGGTCGGGAGCTCCTACGAGCAGTACTTC.

This rearrangement joins TRBV5-5 to TRBJ2-3; 10 bases line up with TRBD2. Germline values: CDR1 SGHKS, CDR2 YYEKEE (reference sequence). Trimming cost V 4 bases and J 6 bases; bases outside gene matches: 8. This CDR3 is built from 15 residues. CDR3 in DNA: TGTGCCAGCAGCCACAATCTAGCGGGAGTCGATACGCAGTATTTT. Translated: CASSHNLAGVDTQYF. The full variable domain, completed using reference TRBV5-5 and TRBJ2-3, is DAGVTQSPTHLIKTRGQQVTLRCSPISGHKSVSWYQQVLGQGPQFIFQYYEKEERGRGNFPDRFSARQFPNYSSELNVNALLLGDSALYLCASSHNLAGVDTQYFGPGTRLTVL.

The chain uses TRBV5-4 and TRBJ1-2, with D maybe TRBD1 (5 bases). This CDR3 is built from 14 residues. CDR1 and CDR2 (germline): SGHNT, YYREEE (reference sequence). The germline V and J ends were trimmed by 4 bases and 2 bases, with 12 bases remaining between them. The CDR3 is CASSASYRNYGYTF. The CDR3 bases are TGTGCCAGCAGCGCATCTTACAGGAACTATGGCTACACCTTC.

This rearrangement joins TRBV6-5 to TRBJ1-5, with D tentatively TRBD1 (5 bases). V dropped 0 bases and J dropped 5 bases, with 11 bases sitting between them. This CDR3 has 15 amino acids. Looked up from germline, CDR1 is MNHEY and CDR2 is SVGAGI. CDR3 sequence: CASSYSRQFDQPQHF. The CDR3 nucleotides are TGTGCCAGCAGTTACTCTAGACAGTTTGATCAGCCCCAGCATTTT.

The chain links TRBV7-9 to TRBJ2-7; TRBD2 might be the D (7 bases). Germline V gene lookup returns CDR1 SEHNR and CDR2 FQNEAQ (reference sequence). This CDR3 comprises 14 residues. V was clipped by 2 bases and J by 6 bases, with 14 bases between them. The CDR3, as DNA: TGTGCCAGCAGCTTAAAAGGGGGGGGTCTCGAGCAGTACTTC. Translation: CASSLKGGGLEQYF. The full variable domain, with the rest looked up from reference TRBV7-9 and TRBJ2-7, is DTGVSQNPRHKITKRGQNVTFRCDPISEHNRLYWYRQTLGQGPEFLTYFQNEAQLEKSRLLSDRFSAERPKGSFSTLEIQRTEQGDSAMYLCASSLKGGGLEQYFGPGTRLTVT.

J is TRBJ2-1 and V is TRBV4-2; TRBD1 is a possible D gene (5 bases). The germline V gene encodes CDR1 LGHNA and CDR2 YNFKEQ. The CDR3 spans 15 residues. Trimming took off 4 bases at V and 7 bases at J, with 17 bases between the two ends. The DNA of the CDR3 is TGTGCCAGCAGCCCTAGGGGCCTCCCCGGGAATGAGCAGTTCTTC. Protein: CASSPRGLPGNEQFF.

The chain employs TRBV18 and TRBJ1-2; D uncertain. Trimming stripped 3 bases from V and 0 bases from J, with 11 bases between. The CDR3 has 15 residues. From germline, CDR1 is KGHSH and CDR2 LQKENI. Written as DNA, the CDR3 is TGTGCCAGCTCACCTACAGAAGATACTAACTATGGCTACACCTTC. This codes for CASSPTEDTNYGYTF.

The chain couples TRBV19 to TRBJ1-1; D is possibly TRBD1 (6 bases). The CDR3 sequence is 16 residues long. V was clipped by 4 bases and J by 0 bases, with 15 bases between them. CDR1 LNHDA and CDR2 SQIVND come from the germline V gene (reference sequence). The CDR3 here is CASSNTLRTVNTEAFF. The CDR3 nucleotides read TGTGCCAGTAGTAACACCCTCCGGACAGTGAACACTGAAGCTTTCTTT. Filled out from reference TRBV19 and TRBJ1-1, the complete variable domain reads DGGITQSPKYLFRKEGQNVTLSCEQNLNHDAMYWYRQDPGQGLRLIYYSQIVNDFQKGDIAEGYSVSREKKESFPLTVTSAQKNPTAFYLCASSNTLRTVNTEAFFGQGTRLTVV.

The chain employs TRBV19 and TRBJ1-1; no clear D. V was clipped by 9 bases and J by 1 base, with 12 bases between them. Per the germline V gene, CDR1 is LNHDA and CDR2 is SQIVND (reference sequence). The CDR3 length is 13 residues. CDR3 region: CASQDTRNTEAFF. CDR3 DNA sequence: TGTGCCAGCCAAGACACACGGAACACTGAAGCTTTCTTT.

The CDR3 DNA is TGCGCCAGCAGCCGGAGGCGGGGGGCCGACGAAAAACTGTTTTTT. Translated: CASSRRRGADEKLFF. J is TRBJ1-4 and V is TRBV5-1; D might be TRBD1 (6 bases). The V gene lost 4 bases and the J gene lost 8 bases, with 18 bases spanning the gap. Germline V gene data show CDR1 as SGHRS and CDR2 as YFSETQ. The CDR3 consists of 15 residues. The variable domain in full, with the rest retrieved from reference TRBV5-1 and TRBJ1-4, is KAGVTQTPRYLIKTRGQQVTLSCSPISGHRSVSWYQQTPGQGLQFLFEYFSETQRNKGNFPGRFSGRQFSNSRSEMNVSTLELGDSALYLCASSRRRGADEKLFFGSGTQLSVL.

The V call is TRBV19, the J call TRBJ2-1, with D possibly TRBD2 on 6 matching bases. The CDR3 length is 13 residues. V gave up 2 bases and J gave up 10 bases, with 12 bases separating them. CDR1 is LNHDA, CDR2 SQIVND, per germline (reference sequence). For the CDR3, the DNA is TGTGCCAGTAGTATATGGGACTCCCTGGAGCAGTTCTTC. It codes for CASSIWDSLEQFF.